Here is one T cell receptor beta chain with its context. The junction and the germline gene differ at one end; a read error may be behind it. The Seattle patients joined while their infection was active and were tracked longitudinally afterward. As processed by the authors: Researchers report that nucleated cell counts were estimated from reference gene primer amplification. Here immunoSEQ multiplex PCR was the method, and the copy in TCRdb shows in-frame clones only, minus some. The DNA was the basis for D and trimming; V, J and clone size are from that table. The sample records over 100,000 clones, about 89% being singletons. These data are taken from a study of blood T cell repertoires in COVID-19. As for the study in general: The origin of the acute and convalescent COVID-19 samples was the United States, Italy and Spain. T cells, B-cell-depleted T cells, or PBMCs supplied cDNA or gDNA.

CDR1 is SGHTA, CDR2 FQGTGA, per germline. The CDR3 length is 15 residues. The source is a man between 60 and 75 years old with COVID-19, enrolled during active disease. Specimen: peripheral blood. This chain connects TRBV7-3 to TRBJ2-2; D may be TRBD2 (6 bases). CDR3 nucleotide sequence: TGTGCCAGCAGCCCCGGAGGGTTGAACACCGGGGAACTGTTTTTT. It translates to CASSPGGLNTGELFF. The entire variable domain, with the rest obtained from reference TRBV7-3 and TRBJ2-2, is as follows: GAGVSQTPSNKVTEKGKYVELRCDPISGHTALYWYRQSLGQGPEFLIYFQGTGAADDSGLPNDRFFAVRPEGSVSTLKIQRTERGDSAVYLCASSPGGLNTGELFFGEGSRLTVL.